The source of this TCR beta chain is a study of T cell responses to AZD1222 COVID-19 vaccine. Overall study results and limits: Recipients of AZD1222 seropositive at baseline numbered only 5 to 7. The span of vaccine-associated CD4 TCRs extended across spike, with dominance at 160-218 and 743-854.

To note about this clone: What it binds is unknown.

Trimming pared 1 base from V and 13 bases from J, leaving 31 bases between. This CDR3 region has 19 residues. Germline CDR1 reads MGHRA; CDR2 reads YSYEKL. Sequenced by immunoSEQ multiplex PCR; TCRdb stores in-frame clones only, minus some. The data contain over 100,000 clones, just under 90% of them seen just once; the ten biggest clones take up about 12%. The rearrangement joins TRBV4-1 to TRBJ1-4; D is possibly TRBD1 (5 bases). The material was peripheral blood, obtained on day 0 of AZD1222 vaccination. This clonotype was obtained from an adult in good health. CDR3 coding DNA: TGCGCCAGCAGCCAAGGCCCAATTTTGACGACAGCCTCAAGGTCCGTACTGTTTTTT. Its protein product is CASSQGPILTTASRSVLFF.